This TCR beta chain was identified in a study of cytomegalovirus exposure and HLA in healthy donors. The CDR3 is made up of 16 amino acids. Germline V gene lookup returns CDR1 SEHNR and CDR2 FQNEAQ (reference sequence). The trim removed 2 bases at V and 3 bases at J, leaving 8 bases unmatched. PCR primers comprised 60 Vbeta and 13 Jbeta primers. The method was immunoSEQ multiplex PCR; TCRdb's version includes in-frame clones alone and lacks a portion of them. The sample holds 120,000 to 150,000 clones, around 80% seen once. This clone was detected once. Sequences were obtained from PBMCs. The rearrangement joins TRBV7-9 to TRBJ2-3, with 7 bases aligning to TRBD1. The TCR comes from a male donor in good health and CMV-seronegative. This CDR3 reads CASSLLSGGFTDTQYF. CDR3 DNA: TGTGCCAGCAGCTTACTATCAGGGGGATTTACAGATACGCAGTATTTT.